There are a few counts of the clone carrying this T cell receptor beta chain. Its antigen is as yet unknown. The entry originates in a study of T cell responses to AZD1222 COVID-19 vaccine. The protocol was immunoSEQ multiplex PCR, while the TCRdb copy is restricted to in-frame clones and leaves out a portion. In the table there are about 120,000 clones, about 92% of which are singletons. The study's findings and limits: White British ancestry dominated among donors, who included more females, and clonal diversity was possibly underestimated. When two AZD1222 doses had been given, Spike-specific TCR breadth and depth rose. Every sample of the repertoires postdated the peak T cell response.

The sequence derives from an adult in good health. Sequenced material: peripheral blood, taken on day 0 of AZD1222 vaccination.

The CDR3 DNA reads TGCGCCAGCAGAGTACAGGTCTACAATGAGCAGTTCTTC. Its translation: CASRVQVYNEQFF. This chain joins TRBV10-1 and TRBJ2-1; D possibly corresponds to TRBD1 (5 bases). Germline V gene data show CDR1 as WNHNN and CDR2 as SYGVQD (reference sequence). The germline V and J ends were trimmed by 6 bases and 3 bases, with 9 bases remaining between them. This CDR3 region has 13 residues.